This TCR beta chain was sequenced in a study of cytomegalovirus exposure and HLA in healthy donors. Primers included in the PCR were 60 Vbeta and 13 Jbeta primers. Some clones are missing from TCRdb's copy, which holds only in-frame ones; the method was immunoSEQ multiplex PCR. This sample has about 89,000 clones; approximately 86% occur once, and the top ten carry roughly 9%. V gave up 1 base and J gave up 3 bases, with 4 bases separating them. Germline V CDR1 and CDR2: LGHNA, YNFKEQ. The CDR3 loop spans 13 amino acids. This chain joins TRBV4-2 and TRBJ2-1; D unresolved. The sample comprised PBMCs. The TCR comes from a man aged 30 to 39 in good health and CMV-seropositive. The CDR3 here is CASSQVVYNEQFF. The CDR3, as DNA: TGTGCCAGCAGCCAAGTCGTCTACAATGAGCAGTTCTTC.